What follows describes a single T cell receptor beta chain. Compared with germline, one end of the junction differs, possibly owing to a read error. The data were obtained in a study of blood T cells in healthy people across ages. The use of a sample-barcoded 5' primer and a J-beta primer mix characterized a second PCR of roughly 6 to 11 cycles. One entry per CDR3 protein results from TCRdb running MiXCR on the 5' RACE reads. The sample includes fewer than 800,000 distinct CDR3 sequences, just under 25% of them seen just once. The CDR3 consists of 16 residues. The V gene's germline CDR1 is MNHEY and CDR2 SMNVEV (reference sequence). This sample also belongs to another study, concerning T cells of mothers and their children.

The rearrangement uses TRBV27 and TRBJ2-4; 11 bases line up with TRBD1. The specimen sequenced was blood. The sequence was collected from a boy aged 5-17 years in good health. CDR3 sequence: CVSSTSGTGGKNIQYF. DNA of the CDR3: TGTGTCAGCAGTACCTCCGGGACAGGGGGGAAAAACATTCAGTACTTC.